This TCR beta chain was recovered during a study of T cells in Graves' hyperthyroidism and ophthalmopathy. The CDR3 regions of TCR beta were amplified from RNA transcripts. A set of HTBI primers served as the primers for a first-round RT-PCR of the TCR CDR3. TCRdb passed the multiplex PCR reads through MiXCR, listing each CDR3 protein once. Seen here are hundreds of thousands of distinct CDR3 sequences, roughly 50% observed once, and the top ten hold 8% to 8.5%. The germline V and J ends were trimmed by 5 bases and 5 bases, with 13 bases remaining between them. The CDR3 is 13 amino acids. Per germline, CDR1 ENHRY and CDR2 SYGVKD.

The clonotype was recovered from a woman under 30 with Graves' hyperthyroidism. What was sequenced was peripheral blood or thyroid tissue (not recorded which). The rearrangement uses TRBV10-3 and TRBJ2-7; perhaps TRBD2 as D (5 bases). The CDR3 sequence is CAISFDSGDEQYF. The CDR3 DNA reads TGTGCCATCAGTTTCGACTCCGGGGACGAGCAGTACTTC.